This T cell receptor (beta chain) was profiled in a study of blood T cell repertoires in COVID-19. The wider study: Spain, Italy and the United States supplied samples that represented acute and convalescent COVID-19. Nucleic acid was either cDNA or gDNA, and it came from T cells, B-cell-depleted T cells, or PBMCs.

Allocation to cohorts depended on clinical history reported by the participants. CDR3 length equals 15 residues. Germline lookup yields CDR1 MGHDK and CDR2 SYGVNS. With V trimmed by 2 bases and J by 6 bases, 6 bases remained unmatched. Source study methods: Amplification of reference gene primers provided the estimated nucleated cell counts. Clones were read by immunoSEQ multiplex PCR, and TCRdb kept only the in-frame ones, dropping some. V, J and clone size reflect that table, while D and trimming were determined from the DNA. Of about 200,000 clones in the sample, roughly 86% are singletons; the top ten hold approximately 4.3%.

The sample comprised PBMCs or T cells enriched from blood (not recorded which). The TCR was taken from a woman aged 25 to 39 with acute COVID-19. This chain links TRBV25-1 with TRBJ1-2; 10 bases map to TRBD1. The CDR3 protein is CASSENRQGADGYTF. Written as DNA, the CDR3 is TGTGCCAGCAGTGAAAACAGACAGGGGGCGGATGGCTACACCTTC.